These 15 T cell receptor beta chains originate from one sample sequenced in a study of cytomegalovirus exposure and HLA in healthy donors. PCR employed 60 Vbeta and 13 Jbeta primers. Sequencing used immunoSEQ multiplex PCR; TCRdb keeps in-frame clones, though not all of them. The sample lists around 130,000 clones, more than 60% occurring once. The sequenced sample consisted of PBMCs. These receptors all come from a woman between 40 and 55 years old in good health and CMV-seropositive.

The CDR3 DNA follows: TGCGCCAGCAGGGTCAGGGCAGAGACGGTTAACACTGAAGCTTTCTTT. Its translation: CASRVRAETVNTEAFF. The rearrangement links TRBV5-1 to TRBJ1-1; D possibly corresponds to TRBD1 (5 bases). The CDR3 runs 16 residues. V was trimmed by 5 bases and J by 2 bases, leaving 19 bases between them. CDR1 SGHRS and CDR2 YFSETQ come from the germline V gene.

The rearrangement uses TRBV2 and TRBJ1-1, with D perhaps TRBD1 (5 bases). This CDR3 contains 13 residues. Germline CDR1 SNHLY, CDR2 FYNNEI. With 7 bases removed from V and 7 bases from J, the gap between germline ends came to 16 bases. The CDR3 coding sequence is TGTGCCAGCATGAGGAGGGGAGAAAATGAAGCTTTCTTT. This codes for CASMRRGENEAFF.

Here the CDR3 reads CSALPDLNTEAFF. The CDR3 DNA reads as TGCAGCGCCTTACCAGATTTGAACACTGAAGCTTTCTTT. The rearrangement joins TRBV29-1 to TRBJ1-1; D is unresolved. Germline V gives CDR1 SQVTM, CDR2 ANQGSEA. The CDR3 is made up of 13 amino acids. V was trimmed by 7 bases and J by 0 bases, leaving 12 bases between them.

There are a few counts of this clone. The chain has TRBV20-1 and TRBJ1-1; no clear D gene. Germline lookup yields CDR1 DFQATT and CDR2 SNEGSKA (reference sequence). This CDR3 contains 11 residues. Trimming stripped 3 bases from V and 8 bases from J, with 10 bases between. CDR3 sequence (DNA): TGCAGTGCTAGGAAGGGAGGGGAAGCTTTCTTT. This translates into CSARKGGEAFF.

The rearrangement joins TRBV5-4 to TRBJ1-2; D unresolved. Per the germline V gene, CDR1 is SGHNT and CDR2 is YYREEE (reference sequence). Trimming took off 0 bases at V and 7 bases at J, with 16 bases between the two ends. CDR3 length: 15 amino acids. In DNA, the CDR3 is TGTGCCAGCAGCTTGGATTCGCTGGAACGGGGTGGCTACACCTTC. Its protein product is CASSLDSLERGGYTF.

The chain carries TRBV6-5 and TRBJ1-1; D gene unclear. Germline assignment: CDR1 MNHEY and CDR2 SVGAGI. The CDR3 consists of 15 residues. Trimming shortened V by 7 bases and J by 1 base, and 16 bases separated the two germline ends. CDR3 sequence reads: CASNLGGLGNTEAFF. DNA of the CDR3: TGTGCCAGCAATTTAGGCGGGTTGGGGAACACTGAAGCTTTCTTT.

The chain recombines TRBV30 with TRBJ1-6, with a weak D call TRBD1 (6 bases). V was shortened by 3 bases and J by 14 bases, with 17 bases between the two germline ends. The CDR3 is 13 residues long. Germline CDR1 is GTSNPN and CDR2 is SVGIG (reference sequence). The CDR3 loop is CAWSPSGRTALHF. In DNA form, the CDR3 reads TGTGCCTGGAGCCCCTCAGGAAGGACAGCCCTCCACTTT.

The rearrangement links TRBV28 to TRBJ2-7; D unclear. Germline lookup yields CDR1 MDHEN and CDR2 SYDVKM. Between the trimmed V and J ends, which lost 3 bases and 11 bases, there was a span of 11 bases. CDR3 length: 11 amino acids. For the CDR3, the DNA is TGTGCCAGCAGTTTGACTGAGAAAGAGTACTTC. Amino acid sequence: CASSLTEKEYF.

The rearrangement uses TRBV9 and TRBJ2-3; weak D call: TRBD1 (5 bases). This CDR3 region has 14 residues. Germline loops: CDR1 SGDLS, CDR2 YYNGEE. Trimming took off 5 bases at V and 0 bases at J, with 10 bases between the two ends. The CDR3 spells CASRRQTSTDTQYF. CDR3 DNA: TGTGCCAGCAGGAGACAGACTAGCACAGATACGCAGTATTTT. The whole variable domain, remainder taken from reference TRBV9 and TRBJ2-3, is DSGVTQTPKHLITATGQRVTLRCSPRSGDLSVYWYQQSLDQGLQFLIQYYNGEERAKGNILERFSAQQFPDLHSELNLSSLELGDSALYFCASRRQTSTDTQYFGPGTRLTVL.

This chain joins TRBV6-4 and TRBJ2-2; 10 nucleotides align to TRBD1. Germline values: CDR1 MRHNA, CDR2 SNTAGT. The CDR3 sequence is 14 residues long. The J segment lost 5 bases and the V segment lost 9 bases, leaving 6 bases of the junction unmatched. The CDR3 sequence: CASRGQGDTGELFF. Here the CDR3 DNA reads TGTGCCAGTCGAGGACAGGGGGATACCGGGGAGCTGTTTTTT.

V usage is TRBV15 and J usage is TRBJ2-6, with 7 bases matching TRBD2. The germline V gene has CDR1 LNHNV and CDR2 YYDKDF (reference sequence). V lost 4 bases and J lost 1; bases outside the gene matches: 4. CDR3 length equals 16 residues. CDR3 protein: CATSTLGGSGANVLTF. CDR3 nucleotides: TGTGCCACCAGCACCCTGGGGGGGTCTGGGGCCAACGTCCTGACTTTC.

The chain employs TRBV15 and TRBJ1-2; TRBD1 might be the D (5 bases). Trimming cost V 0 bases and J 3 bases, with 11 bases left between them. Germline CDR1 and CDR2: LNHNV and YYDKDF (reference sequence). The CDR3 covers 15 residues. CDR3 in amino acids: CATSRDSGDYYGYTF. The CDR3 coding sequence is TGTGCCACCAGCAGAGATTCGGGGGACTACTATGGCTACACCTTC.

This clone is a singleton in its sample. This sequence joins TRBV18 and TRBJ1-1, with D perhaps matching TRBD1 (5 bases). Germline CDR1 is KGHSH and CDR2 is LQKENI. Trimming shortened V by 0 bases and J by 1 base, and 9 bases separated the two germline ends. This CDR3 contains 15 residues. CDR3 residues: CASSPPGQGNTEAFF. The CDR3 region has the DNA TGTGCCAGCTCACCACCCGGGCAGGGGAACACTGAAGCTTTCTTT.

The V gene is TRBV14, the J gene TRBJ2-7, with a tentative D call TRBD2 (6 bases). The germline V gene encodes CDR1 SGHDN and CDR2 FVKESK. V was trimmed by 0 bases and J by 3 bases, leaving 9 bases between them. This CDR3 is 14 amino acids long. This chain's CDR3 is CASSQDGGYYEQYF. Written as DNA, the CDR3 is TGTGCCAGCAGCCAAGATGGGGGGTACTACGAGCAGTACTTC.

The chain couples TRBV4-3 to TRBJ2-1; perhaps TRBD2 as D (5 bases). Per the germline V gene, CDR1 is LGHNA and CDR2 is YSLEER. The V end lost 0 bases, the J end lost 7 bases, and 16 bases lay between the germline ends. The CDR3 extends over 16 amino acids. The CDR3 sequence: CASSQDETGSRNEQFF. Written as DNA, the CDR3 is TGCGCCAGCAGCCAAGACGAGACGGGGTCTCGAAATGAGCAGTTCTTC.